These 17 T cell receptor beta chains were sequenced from one sample in a study of blood T cells in healthy people across ages (dated by TCRdb to between 2015 and 2017). The library was prepared using 5' RACE. Sequencing was carried out with an Illumina HiSeq 2500. The second PCR ran for roughly 6 to 11 cycles and used a J-beta primer mix along with a sample-barcoded 5' primer. TCRdb trimmed public reads at Q25 via fastp, called clones via MiXCR and kept in-frame beta chains. Each CDR3 protein gets just one entry, which takes the most common genes and DNA from the rows behind it. For this sample there are nearly 1 million distinct CDR3 sequences; just over 50% appear just once. Over 20% of the sample belongs to the ten largest clones. Sequencing was done on a sample of blood. Receptor source: a woman aged 55-70 years in good health.

This chain connects TRBV20-1 to TRBJ2-1; D remains ambiguous. Trimming removed 2 bases at V and 4 bases at J, with 9 bases between. This CDR3 has 13 amino acids. Germline lookup yields CDR1 DFQATT and CDR2 SNEGSKA (reference sequence). CDR3 nucleotide sequence: TGCAGTGCTAGATCCAGCAGATACAATGAGCAGTTCTTC. Its translation: CSARSSRYNEQFF.

This clonotype has a handful of counts. The rearrangement links TRBV5-1 to TRBJ1-2, with 7 bases matching TRBD1. The CDR3 contains 15 residues. V gave up 0 bases and J gave up 5 bases; unmatched junction bases: 7. Germline-derived CDR1 and CDR2 are SGHRS and YFSETQ. CDR3 region: CASSLGGDRRYGYTF. DNA of the CDR3: TGCGCCAGCAGCTTGGGGGGGGACAGAAGATATGGCTACACCTTC.

This sequence joins TRBV25-1 and TRBJ1-5; TRBD1 matches 8 bases. This CDR3 contains 14 residues. The junction had 6 bases not matched to a gene; V was cut back by 6 bases and J by 5 bases. Germline-derived CDR1 and CDR2 are MGHDK and SYGVNS. The CDR3 region has the DNA TGTGCCAGCAGAGATCCAGGGGGCTATCAGCCCCAGCATTTT. Translated: CASRDPGGYQPQHF.

This clonotype appeared once. This sequence joins TRBV4-1 and TRBJ1-1, with D unresolved. Trimming cost V 0 bases and J 0 bases, with 14 bases left between them. Looked up from germline, CDR1 is MGHRA and CDR2 is YSYEKL. The CDR3 is 17 residues long. The CDR3 DNA sequence: TGCGCCAGCAGCCAAGAAGGGTTGGGCAGCATGAACACTGAAGCTTTCTTT. This gives the protein CASSQEGLGSMNTEAFF.

V is TRBV28 and J is TRBJ2-1, with 13 nucleotides matching TRBD2. V dropped 1 base and J dropped 5; count of bases not matched to a gene: 5. There are 17 residues in the CDR3. Germline CDR1 and CDR2: MDHEN and SYDVKM. In nucleotides, the CDR3 is TGTGCCAGCAGTTTATCCGTCGGGACTAGCGGGGACAATGAGCAGTTCTTC. This codes for CASSLSVGTSGDNEQFF.

DNA of the CDR3: TGCAGTGCTAGGGGACTAGCGGGAGTTCGAGAGACCCAGTACTTC. As protein: CSARGLAGVRETQYF. The chain joins TRBV20-1 to TRBJ2-5, with 14 nucleotides matching TRBD2. The J segment lost 4 bases and the V segment lost 3 bases, leaving 4 bases of the junction unmatched. Germline CDR1 reads DFQATT; CDR2 reads SNEGSKA (reference sequence). CDR3 length: 15 amino acids.

A word on this clonotype: Germline is not matched at one junction end, which may reflect a read error. The chain links TRBV7-9 to TRBJ1-2, with D perhaps matching TRBD1 (5 bases). The CDR3 contains 13 residues. Per the germline V gene, CDR1 is SEHNR and CDR2 is FQNEAQ (reference sequence). The CDR3 nucleotides are TGTGCCGGCAGCTTAGGGCCTCGGGGGGGCTACACCTTC. Translating gives CAGSLGPRGGYTF. The full variable domain, rest sourced from reference TRBV7-9 and TRBJ1-2, is DTGVSQNPRHKITKRGQNVTFRCDPISEHNRLYWYRQTLGQGPEFLTYFQNEAQLEKSRLLSDRFSAERPKGSFSTLEIQRTEQGDSAMYLCAGSLGPRGGYTFGSGTRLTVV.

This clonotype was detected only a few times. This rearrangement joins TRBV3-1 to TRBJ1-4, with D possibly matching TRBD1 (6 bases). This CDR3 comprises 18 residues. Germline-derived CDR1 and CDR2 are LGHDT and YNNKEL (reference sequence). V gave up 4 bases and J gave up 2 bases, with 20 bases separating them. This CDR3 reads CASSPIRAHRATNEKLFF. The CDR3 DNA follows: TGTGCCAGCAGCCCTATAAGGGCCCACAGGGCTACTAATGAAAAACTGTTTTTT. Filled out from reference TRBV3-1 and TRBJ1-4, the complete variable domain reads DTAVSQTPKYLVTQMGNDKSIKCEQNLGHDTMYWYKQDSKKFLKIMFSYNNKELIINETVPNRFSPKSPDKAHLNLHINSLELGDSAVYFCASSPIRAHRATNEKLFFGSGTQLSVL.

V and J are TRBV4-2 and TRBJ1-1; D is uncertain. The CDR3 has 15 amino acids. V shed 4 bases and J shed 1 base, with 13 bases lying between them. Germline loops: CDR1 LGHNA, CDR2 YNFKEQ. CDR3 region: CASSPTRQRNTEAFF. The CDR3 region has the DNA TGTGCCAGCAGCCCCACTCGGCAGAGGAACACTGAAGCTTTCTTT.

The gene calls are TRBV20-1 and TRBJ1-1; D unresolved. CDR1 is DFQATT and CDR2 is SNEGSKA in the germline V gene (reference sequence). Trimming took off 0 bases at V and 2 bases at J, with 16 bases between the two ends. This CDR3 region has 16 residues. CDR3 amino acids: CSARDTMGSFNTEAFF. CDR3 in DNA: TGCAGTGCTAGAGATACTATGGGGAGTTTTAACACTGAAGCTTTCTTT.

This clonotype was seen many times. The chain couples TRBV7-9 to TRBJ2-5; D perhaps matches TRBD1 (5 bases). The V end lost 1 base, the J end lost 11 bases, and 17 bases lay between the germline ends. The CDR3 totals 14 residues. Germline lookup yields CDR1 SEHNR and CDR2 FQNEAQ (reference sequence). CDR3 sequence reads: CASSLGLQGREQYF. CDR3 DNA sequence: TGTGCCAGCAGCTTAGGTTTGCAGGGTCGAGAGCAGTACTTC.

The chain joins TRBV20-1 to TRBJ2-4, with TRBD2 matching over 7 bases. The CDR3 runs 15 residues. V shed 6 bases and J 0 bases; nucleotides not matched to a gene: 8. Germline V gene sequence: CDR1 DFQATT, CDR2 SNEGSKA (reference sequence). The CDR3 DNA reads as TGCAGTGCCATCAGCGGGACTGTAGCCAAAAACATTCAGTACTTC. As protein: CSAISGTVAKNIQYF.

The rearrangement links TRBV27 to TRBJ2-1; D gene unclear. CDR1 and CDR2 from the germline V gene are MNHEY and SMNVEV (reference sequence). The CDR3 loop spans 13 amino acids. The V end was cut by 5 bases, the J end by 4 bases, with 9 bases between. CDR3 in amino acids: CASSPPHYNEQFF. CDR3 bases: TGTGCCAGCAGTCCCCCCCATTACAATGAGCAGTTCTTC.

The chain joins TRBV7-2 to TRBJ2-1; the match to TRBD2 covers 9 bases. This CDR3 is built from 14 residues. Unmatched junction bases numbered 9, after V lost 5 bases and J lost 10 bases. Germline V gene lookup returns CDR1 SGHTA and CDR2 FQGNSA. Here the CDR3 reads CASSAGLATYEQFF. The CDR3 DNA is TGTGCCAGCAGCGCGGGACTAGCCACCTACGAGCAGTTCTTC.

The chain employs TRBV13 and TRBJ1-6, with D possibly matching TRBD1 (5 bases). CDR1 PRHDT and CDR2 FYEKMQ come from the germline V gene (reference sequence). The CDR3 is made up of 17 amino acids. V was pared by 5 bases and J by 6 bases, with 20 bases between. CDR3 residues: CASSLSTGGVGNSPLHF. The DNA for the CDR3 is TGTGCCAGCAGCCTTTCTACCGGGGGGGTCGGTAATTCACCCCTCCACTTT.

The rearrangement links TRBV3-1 to TRBJ2-7; D could derive from TRBD1 or TRBD2 (5 bases each). Germline loops: CDR1 LGHDT, CDR2 YNNKEL (reference sequence). This CDR3 region has 15 residues. V was shortened by 0 bases and J by 0 bases, with 9 bases between the two germline ends. The CDR3 loop is CASSQDPGPSYEQYF. As DNA, the CDR3 is TGTGCCAGCAGCCAAGACCCGGGACCCTCCTACGAGCAGTACTTC.

The rearrangement uses TRBV29-1 and TRBJ2-2, with D perhaps matching TRBD2 (6 bases). Germline-derived CDR1 and CDR2 are SQVTM and ANQGSEA. Trimming took 3 bases from V and 4 from J, leaving 9 bases between them. The CDR3 spans 13 residues. CDR3 amino acids: CSVDMGGTGELFF. The CDR3 nucleotides read TGCAGCGTTGATATGGGGGGCACCGGGGAGCTGTTTTTT.